This T cell receptor (beta chain) is drawn from a study of molecular identifiers for immune sequencing clone quantification. Study in general: Naive CD8 RNA (roughly 20,000 or 100,000 cells) was divided into five aliquots, with four sequenced. Study results and caveats: Clones that had above 20 RNA copies took up over 98% of effector molecules but under 1% in naive cells. Jurkat TCR RNA that was spiked in from one cell was reportedly detectable among 750,000 to 1,000,000 naive cells.

Trimming took 1 base from V and 3 from J, leaving 13 bases between them. In germline, CDR1 is MNHNS, CDR2 SASEGT. The CDR3 has 15 amino acids. The sample holds many counts of this clonotype. The antigen is undetermined. A CD8+CD4-CCR7+CD45RA+ gate was used to sort naive CD8 T cells. TCRdb re-derived calls from the PCR reads in MiXCR, one entry per CDR3 protein. The sample consists of approximately 500,000 distinct CDR3 sequences, around a fifth of them appearing once. The receptor comes from a human donor in good health. Some libraries in this study had Jurkat cell RNA spiked in. Sequencing was done on a sample of naive CD8+ T cells from blood, with Jurkat cell RNA spiked in. The subset is: FACS-sorted CD8+CD4-CCR7+CD45RA+ naive T cells. This chain connects TRBV6-1 to TRBJ2-7; unclear D gene. This CDR3 is CASSEEVTFFYEQYF. Here the CDR3 DNA reads TGTGCCAGCAGTGAAGAGGTGACATTCTTCTACGAGCAGTACTTC.